This TCR beta chain was recorded in a study of control samples from healthy donors and cancer patients. Measured with immunoSEQ multiplex PCR; TCRdb has only the in-frame clones, and not every one. Its clone listing holds under 200,000 clones. CDR1 and CDR2 (germline): SGHTA, FQGNSA. V was clipped by 1 base and J by 8 bases, with 11 bases between them. This CDR3 is built from 14 residues. Sequenced: blood. The receptor comes from a woman aged 30 to 39 in good health. The V gene is TRBV7-2, the J gene TRBJ1-4; D is unresolved. The chain's CDR3 is CASSLEPVDEKLFF. For the CDR3, the DNA is TGTGCCAGCAGCTTAGAGCCAGTAGACGAAAAACTGTTTTTT.